This T cell receptor beta chain was sequenced during a study of shared clonotypes between healthy human individuals. Background on the study: Three plates were used per donor for CD4 naive, three for CD4 memory, two for CD8 naive and one for CD8 memory. Findings and limits, study-wide: Genetic and exposure-history diversity was limited by the few donors.

In regard to this clone: No antigen is known for it.

The donors were adults (healthy and HIV-negative) with no recent acute infections or vaccinations. Clones were read by immunoSEQ multiplex PCR, and TCRdb kept only the in-frame ones, dropping some. The repertoire holds 1,400,000 or so clones, with 98% as singletons. Sequencing was performed on naive CD4+ T cells sorted from blood. Subset meaning: CD45RA+ positively selected. This clonotype was sampled from a man between 25 and 39 years old in good health.

The CDR3: CAIRQPSGNTIYF. The CDR3 DNA follows: TGTGCCATTCGACAACCCTCTGGAAACACCATATATTTT. This chain links TRBV10-3 with TRBJ1-3, with D uncertain. The V gene lost 9 bases and the J gene lost 0 bases, with 9 bases spanning the gap. The CDR3 extends over 13 amino acids. Germline loops: CDR1 ENHRY, CDR2 SYGVKD.